This is a list of T cell receptor beta chains from one sample in a study of blood T cells in healthy people across ages. Via MiXCR, TCRdb re-called the 5' RACE reads, giving one row per CDR3 protein. Of more than 600,000 distinct CDR3 sequences listed, approximately 25% are singletons. This sample was also put to use in a study of T cells of mothers and their children.

The sample consisted of blood. These receptors originate from a boy between 10 and 17 years old in good health. Each CDR3 is given with its conserved first and last residue. The D gene is left open where the match is weak.

CDR3: CACSDGTVEGSEQYF
D: NA
V: TRBV6-4

CDR3: CASSVWGSGTEAFF
D: NA
V: TRBV9

CDR3: CASSIQEGLRNEQFF
D: TRBD2
V: TRBV19

CDR3: CASSLRTGTSGYNEQFF
D: TRBD2
V: TRBV27

CDR3: CASSYLERPDTQYF
D: NA
V: TRBV6-5

CDR3: CASGLTSGSHEQYF
D: TRBD2
V: TRBV5-1

CDR3: CAVLRAENKNEQFF
D: NA
V: TRBV7-9

CDR3: CSARFAGRITYNEQFF
D: NA
V: TRBV20-1

CDR3: CSAPRSGATNEKLFF
D: NA
V: TRBV20-1

CDR3: CASSHPSGRGTAGELFF
D: TRBD2
V: TRBV3-1

CDR3: CSVRTRTNEKLFF
D: NA
V: TRBV29-1

CDR3: CASSYSGQAYSYEQYF
D: TRBD1
V: TRBV6-6

CDR3: CASGLGSDEQFF
D: NA
V: TRBV3-1

CDR3: CASNRGGVDYGYTF
D: NA
V: TRBV5-6

CDR3: CSVKLALGQGYPKANTGELFF
D: TRBD1
V: TRBV29-1

CDR3: CASNPTARLAGGPEQYF
D: TRBD2
V: TRBV27

CDR3: CASSSRTSGSEQFF
D: TRBD2
V: TRBV7-2

CDR3: CASSYPDRNNEQFF
D: NA
V: TRBV6-6

CDR3: CASSQVGLAGGRETQYF
D: TRBD2
V: TRBV4-2

CDR3: CASGQLNEQFF
D: NA
V: TRBV6-5

CDR3: CSAPRGAVGNTIYF
D: NA
V: TRBV20-1

CDR3: CASSWPVGESMNTEAFF
D: NA
V: TRBV7-9

CDR3: CASRGTGMETQYF
D: NA
V: TRBV5-1

CDR3: CASKTGVSSYEQYF
D: TRBD1
V: TRBV12-3/TRBV12-4

CDR3: CASSPQGGRDNEQFF
D: TRBD1
V: TRBV18

CDR3: CSALDTMNTEAFF
D: NA
V: TRBV20-1

CDR3: CSIAPSYNEQFF
D: NA
V: TRBV29-1

CDR3: CSVEGLEYEQYF
D: NA
V: TRBV29-1

CDR3: CASSLVSEIGYEQYF
D: NA
V: TRBV12-3/TRBV12-4

CDR3: CASSQDMGGINTEAFF
D: NA
V: TRBV4-3

CDR3: CSARDRLTSNTGELFF
D: NA
V: TRBV20-1